A single sample is the source of the 28 T cell receptor beta chains below, sequenced in a study of PD-L1 blockade in urothelial cancer. Indicated time point: peripheral blood 6 weeks after treatment start. Here immunoSEQ multiplex PCR was the method, and the copy in TCRdb shows in-frame clones only, minus some. Of approximately 79,000 clones in the sample, 80% to 95% are singletons; the top ten hold 0.87%. The sample consisted of PBMCs, taken around atezolizumab (anti-PD-L1) treatment. The origin of the receptors is a woman of 80 years or more with urothelial cancer.

V and J are TRBV9 and TRBJ2-7; 13 bases align to TRBD2. The CDR3 has 15 amino acids. Trimming took 3 bases from V and 4 from J; bases not matched to a gene: 4. Per the germline V gene, CDR1 is SGDLS and CDR2 is YYNGEE. For the CDR3, the DNA is TGTGCCAGCAGCGCACGGACTAGCGGGAGTTACGAGCAGTACTTC. This gives the protein CASSARTSGSYEQYF.

This sequence joins TRBV11-3 and TRBJ2-3; 7 bases fit TRBD2. Germline lookup yields CDR1 SGHNT and CDR2 YENEEA. The CDR3 covers 17 residues. The trim removed 5 bases at V and 2 bases at J, leaving 13 bases unmatched. Here the CDR3 reads CASSPTGSSGDTDTQYF. As DNA, the CDR3 is TGTGCCAGCAGCCCGACCGGCTCTAGCGGAGACACAGATACGCAGTATTTT.

The CDR3 nucleotides read TGTGCCAGTAGTCCTGCGACTAGTGCGGCCGGGGAGCTGTTTTTT. Encoded protein: CASSPATSAAGELFF. The chain has TRBV19 and TRBJ2-2; tentatively, D is TRBD2 (6 bases). Germline V CDR1 and CDR2: LNHDA, SQIVND (reference sequence). Trimming pared 5 bases from V and 6 bases from J, leaving 16 bases between. The CDR3 contains 15 residues. The entire variable domain, with the rest obtained from reference TRBV19 and TRBJ2-2, is as follows: DGGITQSPKYLFRKEGQNVTLSCEQNLNHDAMYWYRQDPGQGLRLIYYSQIVNDFQKGDIAEGYSVSREKKESFPLTVTSAQKNPTAFYLCASSPATSAAGELFFGEGSRLTVL.

V usage is TRBV30 and J usage is TRBJ2-2, with TRBD1 matching over 11 bases. The germline V gene has CDR1 GTSNPN and CDR2 SVGIG (reference sequence). This CDR3 has 15 amino acids. Losses at the gene ends were 2 bases for V and 7 bases for J; bases not matched to a gene: 6. The CDR3 loop reads CAWSTGQGAIGELFF. CDR3 DNA sequence: TGTGCCTGGAGTACAGGACAGGGGGCGATCGGGGAGCTGTTTTTT.

This sequence joins TRBV11-3 and TRBJ2-2; a weak D match, TRBD1 (5 bases). Trimming cost V 2 bases and J 1 base, with 5 bases left between them. CDR1 is SGHNT, CDR2 YENEEA, per germline. CDR3 length: 14 residues. The CDR3 is CASSLTGNTGELFF. The DNA for the CDR3 is TGTGCCAGCAGCTTAACAGGGAACACCGGGGAGCTGTTTTTT.

This clone was seen more than once but under ten times. The chain is built from TRBV27 and TRBJ1-2; D gene ambiguous. Germline V gene lookup returns CDR1 MNHEY and CDR2 SMNVEV (reference sequence). V lost 2 bases, J lost 4 bases, and 8 bases lay in between. The CDR3 is made up of 13 amino acids. The CDR3 sequence: CASSLRGLYGYTF. Here the CDR3 DNA reads TGTGCCAGCAGTTTACGGGGTCTCTATGGCTACACCTTC.

The chain combines TRBV4-1 with TRBJ2-7, with D tentatively TRBD1 (6 bases). The V end lost 3 bases, the J end lost 3 bases, and 9 bases lay between the germline ends. This CDR3 contains 13 residues. The germline V gene has CDR1 MGHRA and CDR2 YSYEKL. The CDR3 loop is CASSHDRNYEQYF. The CDR3 DNA sequence: TGCGCCAGCAGCCACGACAGGAACTACGAGCAGTACTTC.

This clone was seen a single time. This chain connects TRBV29-1 to TRBJ2-2; 9 bases are a match to TRBD2. The CDR3 has 15 amino acids. The germline V gene has CDR1 SQVTM and CDR2 ANQGSEA. The CDR3 loop reads CSYLRGGRNTGELFF. The CDR3 nucleotides are TGCAGTTACCTGCGGGGGGGAAGGAACACCGGGGAGCTGTTTTTT.

This clone was counted a single time. The CDR3 here is CAWSEGLASNTQYF. In DNA, the CDR3 is TGTGCCTGGAGTGAGGGACTAGCATCCAATACGCAGTATTTT. The rearrangement uses TRBV30 and TRBJ2-3, with 9 bases identical to TRBD2. CDR1 GTSNPN and CDR2 SVGIG come from the germline V gene (reference sequence). CDR3 size: 14 residues. V gave up 1 base and J gave up 7 bases; unmatched junction bases: 6.

CDR3 DNA: TGTGCCATCAGTGGCCCCGGACAGGGGAAAACTGAAGCTTTCTTT. Amino acid sequence: CAISGPGQGKTEAFF. This chain uses TRBV10-3 with TRBJ1-1, with TRBD1 matching 9 bases. This CDR3 region has 15 residues. CDR1 is ENHRY and CDR2 is SYGVKD in the germline V gene. After removal of 4 bases from V and 5 bases from J, the junction contained 8 bases not matched to a gene.

This clone has just one count. The V and J genes are TRBV5-6 and TRBJ2-1; no clear D. Trimming took 2 bases from V and 0 from J, leaving 9 bases between them. CDR3 length: 15 amino acids. Germline V gives CDR1 SGHDT, CDR2 YYEEEE. CDR3 region: CASSLQQNSYNEQFF. DNA for the CDR3: TGTGCCAGCAGCTTACAGCAAAACTCCTACAATGAGCAGTTCTTC. Supplemented by reference TRBV5-6 and TRBJ2-1, the full variable domain reads DAGVTQSPTHLIKTRGQQVTLRCSPKSGHDTVSWYQQALGQGPQFIFQYYEEEERQRGNFPDRFSGHQFPNYSSELNVNALLLGDSALYLCASSLQQNSYNEQFFGPGTRLTVL.

The CDR3 spells CASSARGGGHNYGYTF. The CDR3 DNA reads TGTGCCAGCAGTGCGCGGGGAGGGGGTCATAACTATGGCTACACCTTC. The J gene is TRBJ1-2, the V gene TRBV28; TRBD1 might be the D (6 bases). The CDR3 loop spans 16 amino acids. Germline V lookup: CDR1 MDHEN, CDR2 SYDVKM. The germline V and J ends were trimmed by 5 bases and 1 base, with 17 bases remaining between them.

The V call is TRBV9, the J call TRBJ1-1, with 9 bases lining up with TRBD1. The CDR3 runs to 15 residues. The J segment lost 1 base and the V segment lost 3 bases, leaving 4 bases of the junction unmatched. The germline V gene encodes CDR1 SGDLS and CDR2 YYNGEE. The CDR3 region has the DNA TGTGCCAGCAGCGCCACAGGGGGCTCGAACACTGAAGCTTTCTTT. Amino acids: CASSATGGSNTEAFF.

V gene TRBV5-1 combines with J gene TRBJ1-1; the match to TRBD1 covers 11 bases. V was pared by 4 bases and J by 4 bases, with 6 bases of the junction left unmatched. CDR3 length: 15 amino acids. Germline CDR1 is SGHRS and CDR2 is YFSETQ. The CDR3 here is CASSRTGGEGTEAFF. The DNA of the CDR3 is TGCGCCAGCAGCAGGACAGGGGGCGAAGGCACTGAAGCTTTCTTT.

The rearrangement links TRBV18 to TRBJ1-3, with D possibly being TRBD1 (6 bases). Trimming pared 2 bases from V and 1 base from J, leaving 12 bases between. The CDR3 has 16 residues. The germline V gene has CDR1 KGHSH and CDR2 LQKENI. CDR3 DNA: TGTGCCAGCTCACCAGGCCCGACAGGTTCTGGAAACACCATATATTTT. Residues: CASSPGPTGSGNTIYF.

The chain links TRBV19 to TRBJ1-1, with no clear D. The germline V gene has CDR1 LNHDA and CDR2 SQIVND (reference sequence). The CDR3 spans 14 residues. The ends were cut back, 1 base at V and 0 bases at J, with 6 bases in the middle. The CDR3 bases are TGTGCCAGTAGTATAGTGGGCATGAACACTGAAGCTTTCTTT. This gives the protein CASSIVGMNTEAFF.

The chain links TRBV9 to TRBJ2-7; no firm D call. The CDR3 spans 15 residues. Between the trimmed V and J ends, which lost 4 bases and 0 bases, there was a span of 14 bases. Germline CDR1 SGDLS, CDR2 YYNGEE. DNA for the CDR3: TGTGCCAGCAGCCCTCGTGCGGATAGCTCCTACGAGCAGTACTTC. Translating gives CASSPRADSSYEQYF.

This chain joins TRBV4-2 and TRBJ1-2; D perhaps matches TRBD1 (5 bases). The V and J ends lost 4 bases and 4 bases respectively, with 16 bases between them. CDR1 LGHNA and CDR2 YNFKEQ come from the germline V gene. This CDR3 has 15 residues. In DNA form, the CDR3 reads TGTGCCAGCAGCCCTTCGGGGGGGGTGAGCTATGGCTACACCTTC. This sequence encodes CASSPSGGVSYGYTF.

The gene calls are TRBV28 and TRBJ2-3, with 7 bases aligning to TRBD1. Germline V gene sequence: CDR1 MDHEN, CDR2 SYDVKM. The CDR3 extends over 15 amino acids. V lost 3 bases to trimming and J lost 2 bases; unmatched junction nucleotides: 5. CDR3 sequence reads: CASSFLGQNTDTQYF. CDR3 bases: TGTGCCAGCAGTTTTTTGGGACAGAACACAGATACGCAGTATTTT.

The chain couples TRBV5-1 to TRBJ2-3; D is undetermined. CDR3 length equals 13 residues. Germline V gene lookup returns CDR1 SGHRS and CDR2 YFSETQ. V was trimmed by 2 bases and J by 2 bases, leaving 6 bases between them. In DNA, the CDR3 is TGCGCCAGCAGCTTAGACACCACAGATACGCAGTATTTT. Protein product: CASSLDTTDTQYF.

This chain joins TRBV28 and TRBJ1-5, with D possibly matching TRBD1 (6 bases). Trimming stripped 6 bases from V and 3 bases from J, with 12 bases between. This CDR3 has 14 residues. Germline lookup yields CDR1 MDHEN and CDR2 SYDVKM. Here the CDR3 reads CASRGGGSNQPQHF. CDR3 bases: TGTGCCAGCAGGGGAGGGGGGTCCAATCAGCCCCAGCATTTT.

The table lists this clone with a few counts. CDR3 loop: CASSPVLLQGAYTEAFF. Here the CDR3 DNA reads TGTGCCAGCTCACCAGTCCTCTTGCAGGGGGCTTACACTGAAGCTTTCTTT. The gene calls are TRBV18 and TRBJ1-1; 8 bases line up with TRBD1. CDR1 and CDR2 from the germline V gene are KGHSH and LQKENI. This CDR3 spans 17 amino acids. V lost 2 bases to trimming and J lost 3 bases; unmatched junction nucleotides: 11.

The rearrangement uses TRBV7-2 and TRBJ2-2; 7 bases are shared with TRBD1. The CDR3 is 15 residues long. V was pared by 5 bases and J by 1 base, with 4 bases of the junction left unmatched. The V gene's germline CDR1 is SGHTA and CDR2 FQGNSA. The CDR3 is CASSRRTGNTGELFF. CDR3 coding DNA: TGTGCCAGCAGCCGACGGACAGGGAACACCGGGGAGCTGTTTTTT.

This chain's CDR3 is CAWSQGQGGEQFF. The CDR3, as DNA: TGTGCCTGGAGTCAGGGACAGGGTGGTGAGCAGTTCTTC. The chain uses TRBV30 and TRBJ2-1, with 9 bases fitting TRBD1. The J segment lost 9 bases and the V segment lost 2 bases, leaving 5 bases of the junction unmatched. Germline assignment: CDR1 GTSNPN and CDR2 SVGIG (reference sequence). The CDR3 is 13 amino acids.

The chain has TRBV2 and TRBJ2-4, with D possibly TRBD2 on 6 matching bases. The CDR3 has 12 amino acids. The germline CDR1 and CDR2 sequences are SNHLY and FYNNEI. Trimming left V 7 bases short and J 8 bases short, with 12 bases between. CDR3 bases: TGTGCCAGCAAAGGGCCGGGAGACATTCAGTACTTC. This gives the protein CASKGPGDIQYF.

The chain employs TRBV27 and TRBJ2-7, with D tentatively TRBD1 (5 bases). V lost 4 bases and J 6 bases, leaving 13 bases between the germline ends. Germline V gene data show CDR1 as MNHEY and CDR2 as SMNVEV (reference sequence). The length of the CDR3 is 13 residues. The CDR3 DNA is TGTGCCAGCAGTTCCACGACAGCTTTCGAGCAGTACTTC. This translates into CASSSTTAFEQYF.

This chain connects TRBV19 to TRBJ1-5; possibly TRBD1 for D (5 bases). Germline V CDR1 and CDR2: LNHDA, SQIVND (reference sequence). This CDR3 has 13 residues. The V end was cut by 2 bases, the J end by 6 bases, with 8 bases between. CDR3 in amino acids: CASSIRGGQPQHF. As DNA, the CDR3 is TGTGCCAGTAGTATAAGGGGAGGTCAGCCCCAGCATTTT.

The genes are TRBV15 and TRBJ2-7, with D possibly matching TRBD2 (7 bases). Between the trimmed V and J ends, which lost 0 bases and 6 bases, there was a span of 15 bases. The CDR3 totals 15 residues. CDR1 is LNHNV, CDR2 YYDKDF, per germline (reference sequence). The DNA of the CDR3 is TGTGCCACCAGCAGAGATAGGGGGGAGGGCCGCGAGCAGTACTTC. Translated: CATSRDRGEGREQYF.